This is a list of T cell receptor beta chains from one sample in a study of T cell repertoires in cytomegalovirus infection. TCRdb recomputed calls from the reads with MiXCR, one row per CDR3 protein. The sample has some 400,000 distinct CDR3 sequences, about a sixth seen once. The sample consisted of PBMCs. These TCRs come from a human donor in good health (CMV status not recorded). Some clones in this sample may be carry-over from other donors' samples. Each CDR3 is given with its conserved first and last residue. D genes are given only for firm matches. Clone size is given for some rows only: seen once, a few or many times, or a class if the clone is expanded.

>NA|TRBJ2-2|TRBV7-6|NA|15
CASSPRLVDTGELFF
TGTGCCAGCAGCCCCAGACTAGTGGACACCGGGGAGCTGTTTTTT
>TRBD1|TRBJ1-2|TRBV28|NA|14
CASRQTGQGKGYTF
TGTGCCAGCAGACAGACGGGACAGGGAAAAGGCTACACCTTC
>NA|TRBJ2-7|TRBV2|few|16
CASSEGGLRERREQYF
TGTGCCAGCAGTGAAGGGGGTTTGAGGGAGCGAAGGGAGCAGTACTTC
>NA|TRBJ2-1|TRBV6-5|NA|16
CASSYSSGYSYNEQFF
TGTGCCAGCAGTTACTCTAGCGGATACTCCTACAATGAGCAGTTCTTC
>NA|TRBJ2-1|TRBV6-2/TRBV6-3|NA|13
CASTPPRGDEQFF
TGTGCCAGCACTCCTCCTAGGGGCGATGAGCAGTTCTTC
>TRBD1|TRBJ1-5|TRBV10-3|NA|15
CAISGDSPSNQPQHF
TGTGCCATCAGTGGGGACAGTCCTAGCAATCAGCCCCAGCATTTT
>TRBD2|TRBJ2-3|TRBV7-2|many|16
CASSPPGRGGSDTQYF
TGTGCCAGCAGCCCCCCGGGGCGGGGGGGTTCGGATACGCAGTATTTT
>TRBD1|TRBJ1-6|TRBV5-6|NA|14
CASSLVAGGMALHF
TGTGCCAGCAGCTTGGTAGCAGGGGGGATGGCCCTCCACTTT
>NA|TRBJ2-1|TRBV12-5|many|17
CASGLVPDGQTYNEQFF
TGTGCTAGTGGTTTGGTCCCAGACGGACAGACTTACAATGAGCAGTTCTTC
>NA|TRBJ1-5|TRBV19|NA|15
CATTPIRESNQPQHF
TGTGCCACCACGCCGATCAGGGAGAGCAATCAGCCCCAGCATTTT
>NA|TRBJ1-1|TRBV12-3/TRBV12-4|few|13
CASRGQFNTEAFF
TGTGCCAGCAGAGGACAGTTTAACACTGAAGCTTTCTTT
>NA|TRBJ1-2|TRBV7-2|many|11
CASSSRYGYTF
TGTGCCAGCAGTTCACGGTACGGCTACACCTTC
>NA|TRBJ2-7|TRBV6-1|many|12
CASSTTVDEQYF
TGTGCCAGCAGTACCACAGTCGACGAGCAGTACTTC
>NA|TRBJ1-1|TRBV7-8|many|14
CASSLPWVNTEAFF
TGTGCCAGCAGCCTCCCCTGGGTTAACACTGAAGCTTTCTTT
>NA|TRBJ2-1|TRBV12-5|many|17
CASGLAQTGQSYNEQFF
TGTGCTAGTGGTTTGGCACAGACAGGTCAATCCTACAATGAGCAGTTCTTC
>NA|TRBJ2-5|TRBV20-1|few|11
CSADLQETQYF
TGCAGTGCGGACCTCCAAGAGACCCAGTACTTC
>NA|TRBJ2-3|TRBV14|NA|14
CASSPAGATLAQYF
TGTGCCAGCAGCCCAGCCGGGGCCACCCTTGCGCAGTATTTT
>NA|TRBJ2-5|TRBV28|NA|17
CASSSFGTDANIETQYF
TGTGCCAGCAGTTCCTTCGGGACGGACGCTAACATAGAGACCCAGTACTTC
>NA|TRBJ1-1|TRBV6-5|many|14
CASSYSGEATEAFF
TGTGCCAGCAGTTACTCGGGGGAAGCCACTGAAGCTTTCTTT
>NA|TRBJ2-1|TRBV7-2|many|15
CASSLEARTYNEQFF
TGTGCCAGCAGCTTAGAGGCTAGAACCTACAATGAGCAGTTCTTC
>NA|TRBJ2-7|TRBV7-2|NA|15
CASSSGRGPAYEQYF
TGTGCCAGCAGCTCCGGGAGAGGGCCAGCCTACGAGCAGTACTTC
>NA|TRBJ2-7|TRBV6-2/TRBV6-3|many|14
CASARGWGSYEQYF
TGTGCCAGCGCCCGTGGGTGGGGCTCCTACGAGCAGTACTTC
>TRBD1|TRBJ2-5|TRBV20-1|few|13
CSARQGGRETQYF
TGCAGTGCCAGACAGGGGGGCCGAGAGACCCAGTACTTC
>NA|TRBJ1-5|TRBV7-2|few|15
CASSPGQPGGQPQHF
TGTGCCAGCAGCCCAGGACAGCCGGGAGGGCAGCCCCAGCATTTT
>NA|TRBJ2-3|TRBV5-4|many|14
CATQLRGYTDTQYF
TGTGCCACCCAGTTAAGGGGGTACACAGATACGCAGTATTTT
>TRBD1|TRBJ2-5|TRBV7-2|NA|14
CASTRTGGQETQYF
TGTGCCAGCACCAGAACAGGGGGGCAAGAGACCCAGTACTTC
>NA|TRBJ1-2|TRBV5-5|NA|14
CASSLVGAGYGYTF
TGTGCCAGCAGCTTGGTGGGCGCGGGATATGGCTACACCTTC
>TRBD1|TRBJ2-7|TRBV7-6|NA|14
CASSFGTEVYEQYF
TGTGCCAGCAGCTTCGGGACAGAAGTCTACGAGCAGTACTTC
>NA|TRBJ2-5|TRBV7-2|many|14
CASSFPAAQETQYF
TGTGCCAGCAGCTTTCCAGCGGCACAAGAGACCCAGTACTTC
>TRBD1|TRBJ2-5|TRBV7-9|few|15
CASSDPGTGKETQYF
TGTGCCAGCAGCGATCCGGGGACAGGGAAAGAGACCCAGTACTTC
>NA|TRBJ2-3|TRBV15|few|15
CATSRVRDRPDTQYF
TGTGCCACCAGCAGAGTGCGGGACCGGCCGGATACGCAGTATTTT
>NA|TRBJ1-4|TRBV29-1|NA|13
CSYWRMGNEKLFF
TGCAGCTATTGGAGGATGGGTAATGAAAAACTGTTTTTT
>NA|TRBJ1-1|TRBV7-2|many|16
CASSLRWGRGNTEAFF
TGTGCCAGCAGCTTGCGGTGGGGGAGGGGCAACACTGAAGCTTTCTTT
>NA|TRBJ1-5|TRBV2|few|13
CASSRGGHQPQHF
TGTGCCAGCTCGAGGGGGGGGCATCAGCCCCAGCATTTT
>NA|TRBJ2-5|TRBV5-1|few|14
CASSPEAPGETQYF
TGCGCCAGCAGCCCCGAGGCCCCAGGAGAGACCCAGTACTTC
>NA|TRBJ1-5|TRBV12-3/TRBV12-4|NA|15
CASSPGTRIVGLQHF
TGTGCCAGCAGTCCCGGGACACGGATAGTGGGGCTCCAGCATTTT
>NA|TRBJ1-6|TRBV7-2|many|17
CASSFRGGSSYNSPLHF
TGTGCCAGCAGCTTCCGAGGGGGAAGCTCCTATAATTCACCCCTCCACTTT
>NA|TRBJ2-5|TRBV7-7|NA|14
CASSVGDNQETQYF
TGTGCCAGCAGCGTAGGGGACAACCAAGAGACCCAGTACTTC
>TRBD1|TRBJ2-2|TRBV7-6|many|17
CASSRSPGTGGTGELFF
TGTGCCAGCAGCCGGTCGCCCGGGACAGGGGGCACCGGGGAGCTGTTTTTT
>TRBD1|TRBJ2-5|TRBV5-6|NA|15
CASSWGTGAAETQYF
TGTGCCAGCAGCTGGGGGACAGGGGCGGCAGAGACCCAGTACTTC
>TRBD1|TRBJ2-1|TRBV6-2/TRBV6-3|NA|18
CASSSSLMAGQGYNEQFF
TGTGCCAGCAGTAGTTCTTTGATGGCTGGACAGGGCTACAATGAGCAGTTCTTC
>TRBD1|TRBJ1-1|TRBV19|NA|14
CASSGDRARAEAFF
TGTGCCAGTAGTGGAGACAGGGCACGGGCTGAAGCTTTCTTT
>TRBD1|TRBJ1-6|TRBV4-2|NA|17
CASSDRSGQGGNSPLHF
TGTGCCAGCAGCGATCGGTCGGGACAGGGTGGGAATTCACCCCTCCACTTT
>TRBD2|TRBJ2-3|TRBV7-2|many|15
CASSLDWTSLDTQYF
TGTGCCAGCAGCTTAGATTGGACTAGCCTAGATACGCAGTATTTT
>TRBD1|TRBJ1-2|TRBV7-9|NA|13
CASSRDREYGYTF
TGTGCCAGCAGCCGGGACAGGGAATATGGCTACACCTTC
>TRBD1|TRBJ1-1|TRBV20-1|few|14
CSADSGTANTEAFF
TGCAGTGCAGACTCCGGGACAGCGAACACTGAAGCTTTCTTT
>NA|TRBJ2-6|TRBV2|NA|13
CAITPPGANVLTF
TGTGCCATCACCCCCCCCGGGGCCAACGTCCTGACTTTC
>NA|TRBJ2-7|TRBV7-2|many|14
CASSFGEMTYEQYF
TGTGCCAGCAGCTTCGGGGAAATGACCTACGAGCAGTACTTC
>NA|TRBJ2-7|TRBV7-2|many|14
CASRFRVSSYEQYF
TGTGCCAGCAGGTTCAGGGTAAGCTCCTACGAGCAGTACTTC
>NA|TRBJ2-7|TRBV7-9|many|12
CASSSPAREQYF
TGTGCCAGCAGCTCCCCGGCCCGCGAGCAGTACTTC
>NA|TRBJ1-5|TRBV4-1|NA|15
CASSQGLGQRKPQHF
TGCGCCAGCAGCCAAGGCCTAGGGCAGAGGAAGCCCCAGCATTTT